The clone carrying this T cell receptor (beta chain) was seen just once. The antigen remains unidentified. The record originates from a study of cytomegalovirus exposure and HLA in healthy donors. Findings and limits, study-wide: In the analysis, some V segments, TRBV6-2 and TRBV6-3 included, were excluded as indistinguishable. The study had only CMV serostatus as immune exposure information. According to a later analysis, donors in an Asian-associated ancestry cluster reportedly had fewer N-insertions than the approximately 730-donor mean.

This CDR3 spans 13 amino acids. The germline V gene has CDR1 SQVTM and CDR2 ANQGSEA. Trimming removed 6 bases from V and 2 bases from J; junction bases left unmatched: 6. It was with 60 Vbeta and 13 Jbeta primers that the PCR ran. Here immunoSEQ multiplex PCR was the method, and the copy in TCRdb shows in-frame clones only, minus some. The sample has some 130,000 clones; approximately 85% are singletons. The clonotype comes from a boy younger than 18 in good health and CMV-seronegative. The rearrangement uses TRBV29-1 and TRBJ2-7; 8 bases match TRBD1. The specimen was PBMCs. The CDR3 region has the DNA TGCAGCGTGACCGGGACAGGTGCCTACGAGCAGTACTTC. Its protein is CSVTGTGAYEQYF.